This T cell receptor beta chain was sequenced during a study of shared clonotypes between healthy human individuals. Study-wide findings and caveats: Memory subsets generally showed lower estimated richness than naive subsets. Generation of non-shared clonotypes was less probable than generation of clonotypes shared by all four donors. Tissue TCR repertoires likely differ from these blood-only repertoires.

Some clones are missing from TCRdb's copy, which holds only in-frame ones; the method was immunoSEQ multiplex PCR. The sample lists approximately 1,500,000 clones, more than 95% occurring once. Points on this clone: The antigen is unknown.

Nashville, Tennessee was home to all donors, each a Caucasian adult. The source of this sequence is a man aged 25 to 45 in good health. The sample consisted of naive CD4+ T cells sorted from blood. Subset of the sample: CD45RA+ positively selected.

CDR3 sequence (DNA): TGTGCCAGCAGTGGAGTAGGGGCGGGAGGGGCCTACGAGCAGTACTTC. It encodes CASSGVGAGGAYEQYF. V and J are TRBV5-6 and TRBJ2-7, with TRBD2 identical over 9 bases. CDR1 is SGHDT, CDR2 YYEEEE, per germline. The ends lost 5 bases at V and 2 bases at J; junction bases unmatched: 11. The CDR3 has 16 amino acids.